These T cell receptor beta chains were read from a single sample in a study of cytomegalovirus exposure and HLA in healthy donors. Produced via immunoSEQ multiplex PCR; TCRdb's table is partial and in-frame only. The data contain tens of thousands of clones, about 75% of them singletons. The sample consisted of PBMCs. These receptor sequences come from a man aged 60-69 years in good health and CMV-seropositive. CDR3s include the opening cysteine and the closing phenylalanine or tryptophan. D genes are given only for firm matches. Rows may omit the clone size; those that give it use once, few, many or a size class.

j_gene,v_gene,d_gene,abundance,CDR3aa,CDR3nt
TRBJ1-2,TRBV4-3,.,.,CASSQQGSGYTF,TGCGCCAGCAGCCAGCAGGGGTCTGGCTACACCTTC
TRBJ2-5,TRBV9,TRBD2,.,CASSVATTSGGQETQYF,TGTGCCAGCAGCGTAGCTACAACTAGCGGGGGACAAGAGACCCAGTACTTC
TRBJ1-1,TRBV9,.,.,CASSKNMNTEAFF,TGTGCCAGCTCGAAGAACATGAACACTGAAGCTTTCTTT
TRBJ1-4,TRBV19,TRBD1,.,CASSRQGFATNEKLFF,TGTGCCAGTAGCAGACAGGGTTTCGCAACTAATGAAAAACTGTTTTTT
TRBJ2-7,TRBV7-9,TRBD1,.,CASRGPGQGREQYF,TGTGCCAGCAGGGGACCGGGACAGGGTCGCGAGCAGTACTTC
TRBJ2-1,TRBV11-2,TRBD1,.,CASSDRVSYNEQFF,TGTGCCAGCAGCGACAGGGTATCCTACAATGAGCAGTTCTTC
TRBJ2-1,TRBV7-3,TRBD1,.,CASSIPGQHNEQFF,TGTGCCAGCAGCATTCCGGGACAGCACAATGAGCAGTTCTTC
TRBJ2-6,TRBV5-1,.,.,CASTRGVLSGANVLTF,TGCGCCAGCACCCGAGGAGTGTTATCTGGGGCCAACGTCCTGACTTTC
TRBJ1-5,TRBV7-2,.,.,CASSPRARGDQPQHF,TGTGCCAGCAGCCCAAGGGCCAGGGGAGATCAGCCCCAGCATTTT
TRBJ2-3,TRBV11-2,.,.,CASSLDRATDTQYF,TGTGCCAGCAGCTTAGACAGGGCCACAGATACGCAGTATTTT
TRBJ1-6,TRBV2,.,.,CASSEGARGSPLHF,TGTGCCAGCAGTGAGGGGGCGCGTGGTTCACCCCTCCACTTT
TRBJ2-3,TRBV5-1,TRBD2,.,CASSGMGLAGATDTQYF,TGCGCCAGCAGCGGGATGGGACTAGCGGGGGCCACAGATACGCAGTATTTT
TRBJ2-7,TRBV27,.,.,CASSPMGHSGFSYEQYF,TGTGCCAGCAGTCCTATGGGACATTCAGGGTTTTCCTACGAGCAGTACTTC
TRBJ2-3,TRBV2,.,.,CASIRTAAGDTQYF,TGTGCCAGCATAAGGACAGCGGCTGGCGATACGCAGTATTTT
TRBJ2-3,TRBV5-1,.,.,CASSQTQGGDTQYF,TGCGCCAGCAGCCAGACGCAGGGGGGAGATACGCAGTATTTT
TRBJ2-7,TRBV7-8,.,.,CASSYAISMGQGRSYEQYF,TGTGCCAGCAGCTACGCAATATCGATGGGGCAGGGGAGATCCTACGAGCAGTACTTC
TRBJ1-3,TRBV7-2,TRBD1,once,CASSLRGTGSGNTIYF,TGTGCCAGCAGCCTACGCGGGACAGGCTCTGGAAACACCATATATTTT
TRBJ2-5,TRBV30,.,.,CAWTNRAGETQYF,TGTGCCTGGACGAACAGGGCGGGAGAGACCCAGTACTTC
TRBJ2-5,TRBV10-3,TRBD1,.,CAISQTGTGGQETQYF,TGTGCCATCAGTCAAACCGGGACAGGGGGCCAAGAGACCCAGTACTTC
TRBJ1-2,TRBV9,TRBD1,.,CASSKRTGRDYGYTF,TGTGCCAGCAGCAAACGGACAGGGAGGGACTATGGCTACACCTTC
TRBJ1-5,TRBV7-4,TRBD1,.,CASSLRQGDKPQHF,TGTGCCAGCAGCCTCAGACAGGGGGATAAGCCCCAGCATTTT
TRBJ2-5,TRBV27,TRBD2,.,CASSLNSGSQETQYF,TGTGCCAGCAGTTTAAATAGCGGGAGCCAAGAGACCCAGTACTTC
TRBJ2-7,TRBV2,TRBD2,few,CASRATSGSYEQYF,TGTGCCAGCAGAGCGACTAGCGGGAGCTACGAGCAGTACTTC
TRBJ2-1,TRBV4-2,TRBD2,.,CASSQEAGGWDNEQFF,TGTGCCAGCAGCCAGGAAGCGGGAGGGTGGGACAATGAGCAGTTCTTC
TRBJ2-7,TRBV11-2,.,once,CASSLLRGSYEQYF,TGTGCCAGCAGTCTTCTTCGGGGATCCTACGAGCAGTACTTC
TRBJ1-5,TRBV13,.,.,CASSLAGGRNQPQHF,TGTGCCAGCAGCTTAGCGGGGGGGAGGAATCAGCCCCAGCATTTT
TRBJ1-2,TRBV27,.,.,CASSLFPDYPPPTF,TGTGCCAGCAGTTTATTCCCGGACTACCCCCCCCCTACCTTC
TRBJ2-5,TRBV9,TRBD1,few,CASSEETGTGSETQYF,TGTGCCAGCAGCGAGGAGACCGGGACAGGGTCCGAGACCCAGTACTTC
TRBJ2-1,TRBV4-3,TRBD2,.,CASSQDLASGADEQFF,TGCGCCAGCAGCCAAGATCTTGCTAGCGGGGCCGATGAGCAGTTCTTC
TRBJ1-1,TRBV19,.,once,CASRFPGQGTKAFF,TGTGCCAGTAGGTTTCCCGGACAAGGAACTAAAGCTTTCTTT
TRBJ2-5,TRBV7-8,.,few,CASSLALGGLGGGTGAQYF,TGTGCCAGCAGCTTAGCGTTGGGGGGCCTCGGGGGAGGGACGGGGGCCCAGTACTTC
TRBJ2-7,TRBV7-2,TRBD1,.,CASRFGQGYYEQYF,TGTGCCAGCAGGTTTGGACAGGGCTACTACGAGCAGTACTTC
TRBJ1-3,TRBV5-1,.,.,CASSLEGRGGDSGNTIYF,TGCGCCAGCAGCTTGGAGGGCAGAGGAGGAGACTCTGGAAACACCATATATTTT
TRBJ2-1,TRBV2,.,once,CASSSHLGQYNEQFF,TGTGCCAGCAGTTCCCACCTAGGCCAGTACAATGAGCAGTTCTTC
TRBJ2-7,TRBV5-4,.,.,CASSSPRDFSYEQYF,TGTGCCAGCAGCTCCCCCAGGGATTTCTCCTACGAGCAGTACTTC
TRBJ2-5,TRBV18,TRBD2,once,CASSLAGPRVIYF,TGTGCCAGCTCCCTAGCGGGGCCTCGCGTAATATACTTC
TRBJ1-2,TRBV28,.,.,CASSFRGGINYGYTF,TGTGCCAGCAGTTTCAGGGGCGGAATAAACTATGGCTACACCTTC
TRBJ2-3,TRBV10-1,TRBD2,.,CASSGTSGADTQYF,TGCGCCAGCAGTGGGACTAGCGGTGCAGATACGCAGTATTTT